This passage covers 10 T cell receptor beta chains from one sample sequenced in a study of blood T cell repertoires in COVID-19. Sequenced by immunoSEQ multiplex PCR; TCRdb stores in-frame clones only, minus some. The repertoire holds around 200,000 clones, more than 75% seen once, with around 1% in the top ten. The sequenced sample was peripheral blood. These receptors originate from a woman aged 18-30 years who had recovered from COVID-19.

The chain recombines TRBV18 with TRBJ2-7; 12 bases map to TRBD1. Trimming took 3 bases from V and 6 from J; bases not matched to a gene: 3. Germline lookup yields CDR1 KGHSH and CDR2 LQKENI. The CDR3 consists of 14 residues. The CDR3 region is CASSPGQGAGEQYV. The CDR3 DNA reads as TGTGCCAGCTCACCGGGACAGGGGGCGGGCGAGCAGTACGTC.

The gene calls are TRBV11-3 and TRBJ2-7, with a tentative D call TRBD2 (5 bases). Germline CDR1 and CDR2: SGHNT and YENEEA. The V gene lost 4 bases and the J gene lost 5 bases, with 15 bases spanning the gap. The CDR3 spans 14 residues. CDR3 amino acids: CASSSWERSHEQYF. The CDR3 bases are TGTGCCAGCAGCTCTTGGGAGAGGTCTCACGAGCAGTACTTC.

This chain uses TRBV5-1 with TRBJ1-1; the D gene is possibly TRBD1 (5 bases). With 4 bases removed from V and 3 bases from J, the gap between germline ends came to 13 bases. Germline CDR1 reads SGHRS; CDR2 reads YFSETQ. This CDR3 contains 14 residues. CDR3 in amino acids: CASSRQWGDTEAFF. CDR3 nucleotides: TGCGCCAGCAGCAGACAGTGGGGCGACACTGAAGCTTTCTTT.

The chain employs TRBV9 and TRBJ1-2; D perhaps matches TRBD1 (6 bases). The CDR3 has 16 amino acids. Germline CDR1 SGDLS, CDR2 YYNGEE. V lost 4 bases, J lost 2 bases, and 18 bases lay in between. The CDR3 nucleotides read TGTGCCAGCAGCCCCGAAGGACAGTCCACAAACTATGGCTACACCTTC. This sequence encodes CASSPEGQSTNYGYTF.

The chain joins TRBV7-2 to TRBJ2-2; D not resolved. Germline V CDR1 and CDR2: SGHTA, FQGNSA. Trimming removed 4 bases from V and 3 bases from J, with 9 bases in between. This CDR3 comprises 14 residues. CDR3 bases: TGTGCCAGCAGCTCGTACAGAGACACCGGGGAGCTGTTTTTT. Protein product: CASSSYRDTGELFF.

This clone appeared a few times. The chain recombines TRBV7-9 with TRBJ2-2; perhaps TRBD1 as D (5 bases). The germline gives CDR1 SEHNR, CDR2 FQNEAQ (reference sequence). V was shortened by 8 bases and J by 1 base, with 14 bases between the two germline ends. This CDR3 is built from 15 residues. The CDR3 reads CASPQGSQNTGELFF. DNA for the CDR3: TGTGCCAGCCCCCAGGGCAGCCAGAACACCGGGGAGCTGTTTTTT.

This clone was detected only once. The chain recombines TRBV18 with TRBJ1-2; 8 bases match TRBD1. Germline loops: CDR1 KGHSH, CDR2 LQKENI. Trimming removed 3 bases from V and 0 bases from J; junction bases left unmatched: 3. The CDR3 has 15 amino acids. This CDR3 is CASSPTGVANYGYTF. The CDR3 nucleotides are TGTGCCAGCTCACCGACAGGGGTGGCTAACTATGGCTACACCTTC.

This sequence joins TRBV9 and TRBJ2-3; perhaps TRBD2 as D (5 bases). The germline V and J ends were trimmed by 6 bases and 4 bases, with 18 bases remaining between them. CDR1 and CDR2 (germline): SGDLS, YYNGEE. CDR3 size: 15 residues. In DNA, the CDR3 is TGTGCCAGCACAAGTCTGGGGAGCCGCGCAGATACGCAGTATTTT. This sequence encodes CASTSLGSRADTQYF.

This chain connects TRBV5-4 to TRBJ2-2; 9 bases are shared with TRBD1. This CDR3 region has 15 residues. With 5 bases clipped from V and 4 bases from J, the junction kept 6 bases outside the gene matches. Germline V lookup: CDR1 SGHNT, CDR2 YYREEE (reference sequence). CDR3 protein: CASSNRGRGTGELFF. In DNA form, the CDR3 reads TGTGCCAGCAGTAACAGGGGGCGCGGCACCGGGGAGCTGTTTTTT.

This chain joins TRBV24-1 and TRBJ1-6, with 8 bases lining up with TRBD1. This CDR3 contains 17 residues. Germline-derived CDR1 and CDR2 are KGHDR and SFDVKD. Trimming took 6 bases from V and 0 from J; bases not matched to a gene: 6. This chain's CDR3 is CATSPNRGDSYNSPLHF. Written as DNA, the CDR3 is TGTGCCACCAGTCCTAACAGGGGGGACTCCTATAATTCACCCCTCCACTTT.